This T cell receptor beta chain was profiled in a study of somatic reversion in DOCK8 deficiency (dated by TCRdb to about 2020). A note on the overall study: The study compared the T cell receptor beta repertoires of three groups: DOCK8-deficient patients, DOCK8-revertant patients and healthy volunteers. The DOCK8-deficient patients included in the study had already been reported in previous work. The study examined how somatic reversion of pathogenic DOCK8 variants changes lymphocyte differentiation and function in DOCK8 deficiency.

Points the paper makes about the study in general: The source material for each sample, whole blood versus PBMCs, was not specified per sample in the methods.

Library method: multiplex PCR. Using EuroClonality-NGS primers, the TRB libraries were generated through a one-step amplicon PCR run on 100 ng genomic DNA. Sequencing of the TRB amplicons was carried out on Illumina MiSeq instruments using 2 x 250 bp version 2 chemistry. As for the original processing: IMGT/HighV-QUEST was the tool used for both primary TRB sequence analysis and V(D)J annotation. VDJtools was used to assess repertoire diversity and composition after nonfunctional clones were removed and samples were downsampled for comparisons between samples. The raw public reads went through TCRdb reprocessing: fastp at Q25, MiXCR clone calling, in-frame beta chains kept. A single entry per CDR3 protein holds the most common genes and DNA from its merged rows. It is TCRdb's table, rather than the study itself, that gives the V and J calls and clone size. For this sample the table gives over a thousand distinct CDR3 sequences, of which 18% were detected only once. Jointly, the top ten make up about 77% of the sample.

Taken from cysteine to phenylalanine, the CDR3 has 16 residues. Just CDR3 DNA is preserved here, 48 bases in frame from base 1. Unmatched junction bases come to 6, with V trimmed by 0 bases and J by 2 bases. The germline V gene gives CDR1 as SGHVS and CDR2 as FQNEAQ. This clonotype occurred many times. The antigen this receptor binds is unknown. Per-base qualities were not stored, and no clone one base away is much larger. For the TCR repertoire analysis, genomic DNA was extracted either from whole blood samples or from PBMCs. A few DOCK8-revertant patients were sampled, some at multiple time points. Sequenced sample: blood. Read against the paper, the sample's cell subset or site label means: DOCK8-deficient patient with somatic reversion. The sequence was obtained from a human donor with DOCK8 deficiency. The receptor chain draws on TRBV7-8 and TRBJ2-7, and TRBD1 aligns with 8 junction nucleotides. The CDR3 protein is CASSLAGTGPTYEQYF. The sequenced DNA: TGTGCCAGCAGCTTAGCCGGGACAGGTCCCACCTACGAGCAGTACTTC.